These 20 T cell receptor beta chains originate from one sample sequenced in a study of blood T cell repertoires in COVID-19. Assay used: immunoSEQ multiplex PCR; TCRdb lists only in-frame clones, some missing. The table shows around 320,000 clones, with around nine tenths occurring only once. The sequenced sample consisted of PBMCs or T cells enriched from blood (not recorded which). These TCRs come from a woman in her 30s who had been exposed to COVID-19.

The chain joins TRBV20-1 to TRBJ2-5; a possible D gene is TRBD1 (5 bases). Germline CDR1 DFQATT, CDR2 SNEGSKA (reference sequence). Between the trimmed V and J ends, which lost 6 bases and 3 bases, there was a span of 8 bases. The CDR3 consists of 11 residues. CDR3 in amino acids: CSATTEETQYF. CDR3 nucleotides: TGCAGTGCCACGACAGAAGAGACCCAGTACTTC.

This chain's CDR3 is CASSYTGYEQYF. DNA of the CDR3: TGTGCCAGCAGTTACACGGGATACGAGCAGTACTTC. The chain joins TRBV6-5 to TRBJ2-7, with D perhaps matching TRBD2 (5 bases). V dropped 2 bases and J dropped 4 bases, with 6 bases sitting between them. The CDR3 length is 12 residues. The germline V gene has CDR1 MNHEY and CDR2 SVGAGI.

The chain has TRBV7-9 and TRBJ1-5; 8 bases are a match to TRBD1. CDR1 and CDR2 (germline): SEHNR, FQNEAQ (reference sequence). CDR3 length: 14 residues. V dropped 9 bases and J dropped 0; count of bases not matched to a gene: 4. The CDR3 here is CASGQGNSNQPQHF. The CDR3 DNA reads TGTGCCAGTGGACAGGGCAATAGCAATCAGCCCCAGCATTTT.

This chain connects TRBV6-5 to TRBJ2-7; possible D gene TRBD1, 6 bases. Trimming took off 0 bases at V and 0 bases at J, with 12 bases between the two ends. The CDR3 runs 16 residues. Germline V lookup: CDR1 MNHEY, CDR2 SVGAGI. DNA for the CDR3: TGTGCCAGCAGTTACTCGATCGGACAGAGCTCCTACGAGCAGTACTTC. Amino acids: CASSYSIGQSSYEQYF.

The chain uses TRBV20-1 and TRBJ1-4, with 7 bases that match TRBD1. The CDR3 is made up of 14 amino acids. V lost 3 bases to trimming and J lost 3 bases; unmatched junction nucleotides: 4. CDR1 and CDR2 from the germline V gene are DFQATT and SNEGSKA (reference sequence). CDR3 protein: CSASTGVANEKLFF. CDR3 nucleotides: TGCAGTGCTAGTACAGGGGTTGCTAATGAAAAACTGTTTTTT.

V and J are TRBV4-3 and TRBJ2-7, with a weak D call TRBD1 (6 bases). Trimming removed 4 bases from V and 5 bases from J, with 18 bases in between. Germline V gene sequence: CDR1 LGHNA, CDR2 YSLEER. This CDR3 has 15 amino acids. The DNA of the CDR3 is TGCGCCAGCAGCCCCCTAGGGGGAAGCGAGCACGAGCAGTACTTC. The encoded protein is CASSPLGGSEHEQYF.

The V and J genes are TRBV5-4 and TRBJ1-2; 7 bases fit TRBD1. This CDR3 has 17 residues. V dropped 0 bases and J dropped 2; count of bases not matched to a gene: 10. Germline V CDR1 and CDR2: SGHNT, YYREEE (reference sequence). The CDR3 sequence: CASSLAMGDRLNYGYTF. CDR3 nucleotide sequence: TGTGCCAGCAGCTTGGCGATGGGGGACAGACTCAACTATGGCTACACCTTC.

Concerning this clone: Other nucleotide sequences in the sample specify the same CDR3. This rearrangement joins TRBV5-1 to TRBJ1-2; weak D call: TRBD1 (5 bases). V was cut by 0 bases and J by 3 bases, with 9 bases left in between. The germline gives CDR1 SGHRS, CDR2 YFSETQ. The CDR3 loop spans 14 amino acids. Written as DNA, the CDR3 is TGCGCCAGCAGCTTGGCTCGGGGGGACTATGGCTACACCTTC. It encodes CASSLARGDYGYTF.

The rearrangement joins TRBV3-1 (or the pseudogene TRBV3-2) to TRBJ1-6, with no clear D. Germline V gives CDR1 LGHDT, CDR2 YNNKEL (reference sequence). V was trimmed by 0 bases and J by 3 bases, leaving 12 bases between them. This CDR3 comprises 17 residues. CDR3 coding DNA: TGTGCCAGCAGCCAAGATGGAACAGAACACTATAATTCACCCCTCCACTTT. Translation: CASSQDGTEHYNSPLHF.

This clone came up once. V and J are TRBV27 and TRBJ1-5; D is ambiguous. The CDR3 loop spans 16 amino acids. Germline assignment: CDR1 MNHEY and CDR2 SMNVEV (reference sequence). With 0 bases removed from V and 5 bases from J, the gap between germline ends came to 14 bases. The CDR3 region is CASSLSAGILYQPQHF. The CDR3 DNA reads as TGTGCCAGCAGTTTATCGGCAGGAATCCTATATCAGCCCCAGCATTTT.

The rearrangement links TRBV11-1 to TRBJ2-1; 11 bases align to TRBD1. In germline, CDR1 is SGHAT, CDR2 FQDESV (reference sequence). The CDR3 contains 15 residues. V shed 3 bases, J shed 4 bases, and the junction held 2 bases outside the gene matches. Written as DNA, the CDR3 is TGTGCCAGCAGCTTGGGACAGGGGGATTACAATGAGCAGTTCTTC. It specifies CASSLGQGDYNEQFF. Filled out from reference TRBV11-1 and TRBJ2-1, the complete variable domain reads EAEVAQSPRYKITEKSQAVAFWCDPISGHATLYWYRQILGQGPELLVQFQDESVVDDSQLPKDRFSAERLKGVDSTLKIQPAELGDSAMYLCASSLGQGDYNEQFFGPGTRLTVL.

The rearrangement joins TRBV5-1 to TRBJ2-2, with 10 bases identical to TRBD1. With V trimmed by 4 bases and J by 0 bases, 3 bases remained unmatched. The germline CDR1 and CDR2 sequences are SGHRS and YFSETQ. This CDR3 spans 16 amino acids. The CDR3 reads CASSPGQGTNTGELFF. The CDR3 bases are TGCGCCAGCAGCCCGGGACAGGGGACGAACACCGGGGAGCTGTTTTTT.

The chain combines TRBV18 with TRBJ1-5; TRBD1 agrees at 7 bases. The J segment lost 5 bases and the V segment lost 5 bases, leaving 6 bases of the junction unmatched. The CDR3 contains 14 residues. CDR1 is KGHSH and CDR2 is LQKENI in the germline V gene. The CDR3 sequence is CASSSTGDHQPQHF. The CDR3 DNA sequence: TGTGCCAGCTCAAGTACAGGGGACCATCAGCCCCAGCATTTT.

The rearrangement links TRBV10-3 to TRBJ1-5; a possible D gene is TRBD1 (6 bases). The V end lost 6 bases, the J end lost 7 bases, and 22 bases lay between the germline ends. The CDR3 is 16 amino acids. From germline, CDR1 is ENHRY and CDR2 SYGVKD. The CDR3, as DNA: TGTGCCATCAGCGCCACAGGGACAAGAAGGGGACAGCCCCAGCATTTT. Protein sequence: CAISATGTRRGQPQHF.

This sequence joins TRBV28 and TRBJ1-1; 7 bases line up with TRBD1. The CDR3 contains 16 residues. Germline V gene sequence: CDR1 MDHEN, CDR2 SYDVKM. The V and J ends lost 5 bases and 1 base, in that order; junction bases with no gene match: 10. CDR3 DNA: TGTGCCAGCAGTCCTCTAACAGGGGCCTGGAACACTGAAGCTTTCTTT. This encodes CASSPLTGAWNTEAFF.

The V and J genes are TRBV29-1 and TRBJ1-1, with a weak D call TRBD1 (5 bases). The CDR3 contains 14 residues. V lost 4 bases and J 3 bases, leaving 15 bases between the germline ends. Per the germline V gene, CDR1 is SQVTM and CDR2 is ANQGSEA. The CDR3 DNA sequence: TGCAGCGTTGGGTTTCAGCGGGGGTACACTGAAGCTTTCTTT. Residues: CSVGFQRGYTEAFF.

This rearrangement joins TRBV4-1 to TRBJ2-5, with 13 bases aligning to TRBD2. The trim removed 4 bases at V and 5 bases at J, leaving 4 bases unmatched. Germline loops: CDR1 MGHRA, CDR2 YSYEKL. The CDR3 is 15 amino acids. The CDR3 DNA reads TGCGCCAGCAGCCCCGGGACTAGCGGGGCTGAGACCCAGTACTTC. Protein: CASSPGTSGAETQYF.

The V and J genes are TRBV10-3 and TRBJ1-2, with D possibly TRBD1 on 5 matching bases. Germline loops: CDR1 ENHRY, CDR2 SYGVKD. The V and J ends lost 4 bases and 4 bases respectively, with 10 bases between them. This CDR3 is 13 amino acids long. The CDR3 is CAISATEAYGYTF. The DNA for the CDR3 is TGTGCCATCAGTGCGACAGAGGCCTATGGCTACACCTTC.

This clone has at least ten counts. The V gene is TRBV7-9, the J gene TRBJ1-2; a possible D gene is TRBD1 (5 bases). V was cut by 1 base and J by 8 bases, with 11 bases left in between. The CDR3 is made up of 13 amino acids. Looked up from germline, CDR1 is SEHNR and CDR2 is FQNEAQ (reference sequence). The CDR3 here is CASSLDGGGGYTF. CDR3 nucleotide sequence: TGTGCCAGCAGCTTAGACGGGGGAGGAGGCTACACCTTC.

This clone showed up just a few times. The J gene is TRBJ2-2, the V gene TRBV30; unclear D gene. Germline-derived CDR1 and CDR2 are GTSNPN and SVGIG (reference sequence). Trimming left V 0 bases short and J 4 bases short, with 3 bases between. The CDR3 runs to 12 residues. CDR3 amino acids: CAWSVSTGELFF. The CDR3 DNA follows: TGTGCCTGGAGTGTCTCCACCGGGGAGCTGTTTTTT.